This TCR beta chain was recorded in a study of PD-1 blockade in classical Hodgkin lymphoma. Overall study results and limits: Newly diagnosed patients reportedly had lower baseline TCR diversity than healthy donors.

The CDR3 covers 12 residues. CDR1 is KGHSH and CDR2 is LQKENI in the germline V gene. The V end was cut by 2 bases, the J end by 6 bases, with 6 bases between. This clone showed up just once. Its matching antigen is unknown. The time point was: newly diagnosed, previously untreated cHL patient sample. Clones were sequenced by immunoSEQ multiplex PCR, and TCRdb holds only the in-frame ones, with some missing. The sample records fewer than 35,000 clones, 94% being singletons. The V and J genes are TRBV18 and TRBJ2-3; D perhaps matches TRBD1 (5 bases). The receptor's source is a human donor with classical Hodgkin lymphoma. Sequenced input: peripheral blood mononuclear cells (PBMCs). In DNA, the CDR3 is TGTGCCAGCTCACCAACAGGCGATACGCAGTATTTT. Encoded protein: CASSPTGDTQYF. Complete variable domain (other parts from reference TRBV18 and TRBJ2-3): NAGVMQNPRHLVRRRGQEARLRCSPMKGHSHVYWYRQLPEEGLKFMVYLQKENIIDESGMPKERFSAEFPKEGPSILRIQQVVRGDSAAYFCASSPTGDTQYFGPGTRLTVL.